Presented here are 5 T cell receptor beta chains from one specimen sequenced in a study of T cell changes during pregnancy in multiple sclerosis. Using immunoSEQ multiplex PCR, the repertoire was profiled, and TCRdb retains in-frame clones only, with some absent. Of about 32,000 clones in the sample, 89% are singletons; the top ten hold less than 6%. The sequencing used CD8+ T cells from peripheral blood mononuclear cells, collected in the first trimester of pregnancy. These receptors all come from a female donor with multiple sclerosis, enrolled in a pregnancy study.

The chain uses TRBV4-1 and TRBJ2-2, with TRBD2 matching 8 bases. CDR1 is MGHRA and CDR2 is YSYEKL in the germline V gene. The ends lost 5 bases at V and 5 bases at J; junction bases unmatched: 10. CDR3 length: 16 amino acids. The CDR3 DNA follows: TGCGCCAGCAGCGAGACTACCGGGACTAGAACCGGGGAGCTGTTTTTT. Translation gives CASSETTGTRTGELFF.

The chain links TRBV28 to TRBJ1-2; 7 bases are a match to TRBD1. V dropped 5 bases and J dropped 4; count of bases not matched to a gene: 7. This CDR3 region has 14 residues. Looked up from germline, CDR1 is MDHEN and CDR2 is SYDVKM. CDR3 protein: CASSGGQSPYGYTF. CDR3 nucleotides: TGTGCCAGCAGTGGGGGACAGAGCCCCTATGGCTACACCTTC.

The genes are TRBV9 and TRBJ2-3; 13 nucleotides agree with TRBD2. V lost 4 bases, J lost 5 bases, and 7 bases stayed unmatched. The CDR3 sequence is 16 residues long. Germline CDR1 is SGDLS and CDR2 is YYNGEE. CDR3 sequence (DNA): TGTGCCAGCAGCCCTAGGACTAGCGGGAGTGTAGATACGCAGTATTTT. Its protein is CASSPRTSGSVDTQYF.

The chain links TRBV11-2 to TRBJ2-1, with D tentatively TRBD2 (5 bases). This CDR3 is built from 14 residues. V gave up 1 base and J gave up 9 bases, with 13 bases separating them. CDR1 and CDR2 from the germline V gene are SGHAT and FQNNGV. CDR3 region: CASSLGGIPIEQFF. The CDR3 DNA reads TGTGCCAGCAGCTTAGGAGGGATCCCCATTGAGCAGTTCTTC.

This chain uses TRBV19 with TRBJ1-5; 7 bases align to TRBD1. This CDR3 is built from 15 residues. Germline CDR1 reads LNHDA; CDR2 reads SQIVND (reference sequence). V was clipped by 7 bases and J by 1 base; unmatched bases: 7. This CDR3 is CASTQTGYSNQPQHF. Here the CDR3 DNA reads TGTGCCAGTACCCAGACAGGGTACAGCAATCAGCCCCAGCATTTT.